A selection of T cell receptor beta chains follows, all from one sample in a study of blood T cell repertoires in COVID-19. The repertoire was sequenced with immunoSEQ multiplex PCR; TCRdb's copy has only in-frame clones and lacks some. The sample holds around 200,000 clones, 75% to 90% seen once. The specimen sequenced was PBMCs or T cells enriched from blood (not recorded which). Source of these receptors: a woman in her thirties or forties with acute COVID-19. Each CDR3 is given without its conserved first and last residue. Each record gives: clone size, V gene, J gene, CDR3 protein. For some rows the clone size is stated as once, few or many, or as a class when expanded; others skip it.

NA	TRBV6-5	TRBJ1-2	ASSYSTGGNYGYT
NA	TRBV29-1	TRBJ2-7	SVEVAGLSYEQY
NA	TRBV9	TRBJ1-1	ASSVEDRGLRVEAF
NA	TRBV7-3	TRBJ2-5	ASSIDRGETQY
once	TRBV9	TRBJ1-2	ASSVGGGGQGHYGYT
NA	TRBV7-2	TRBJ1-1	ASSSQGNTEAF
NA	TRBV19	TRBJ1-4	ASSIGAGGEKLF
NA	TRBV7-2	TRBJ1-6	ASSLRGPGSPLH
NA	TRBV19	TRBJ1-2	ASKEVGGTSGYT
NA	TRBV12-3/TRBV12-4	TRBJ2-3	ASSFGTDTQY
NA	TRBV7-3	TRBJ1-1	ASSLIGSVRSQNTEAF
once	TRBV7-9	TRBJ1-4	ASSHTAVHREKLF
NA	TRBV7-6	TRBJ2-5	ASIQGLAGVETQY
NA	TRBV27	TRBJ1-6	ASSLGQGLRPLH
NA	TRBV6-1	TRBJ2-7	ASSESSLTEGYEQY
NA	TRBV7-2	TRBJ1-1	ASSLTGTGYTEAF
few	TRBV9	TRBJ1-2	ASSVMDIISYGYT
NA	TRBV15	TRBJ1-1	ATSRVSTEAF
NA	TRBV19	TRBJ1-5	ASSTTGGLNQPQH
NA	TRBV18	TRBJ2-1	ASSPRTSGGTNEQF
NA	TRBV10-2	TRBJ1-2	ASSEIQNYGYT
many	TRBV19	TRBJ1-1	ASSIRSTGNTEAF